This entry lists 26 T cell receptor beta chains sequenced from one sample in a study of cytotoxic CD8 clonotypes in ibrutinib-treated CLL. Clones were read by immunoSEQ multiplex PCR, and TCRdb kept only the in-frame ones, dropping some. The sample consists of more than 25,000 clones, about 70% of them appearing once. This specimen was PBMCs, taken after 36 months of ibrutinib treatment. The receptors stem from a human donor with chronic lymphocytic leukemia.

This rearrangement joins TRBV7-2 to TRBJ1-2; D call uncertain. CDR1 and CDR2 (germline): SGHTA, FQGNSA. V lost 8 bases and J 5 bases, leaving 9 bases between the germline ends. The CDR3 is made up of 11 amino acids. CDR3 coding DNA: TGTGCCAGCCGGGAGCTTTATGGCTACACCTTC. Protein: CASRELYGYTF.

Comments on this clone: Additional DNA sequences in this sample encode the identical CDR3. V gene TRBV14 combines with J gene TRBJ1-1; a possible D gene is TRBD1 (5 bases). The ends were cut back, 1 base at V and 7 bases at J, with 13 bases in the middle. The CDR3 extends over 14 amino acids. Germline V gene sequence: CDR1 SGHDN, CDR2 FVKESK. The CDR3 loop is CASSQGPGRHEAFF. For the CDR3, the DNA is TGTGCCAGCAGCCAAGGCCCGGGACGCCATGAAGCTTTCTTT.

The V and J genes are TRBV6-5 and TRBJ2-7; no clear D. CDR3 length: 12 residues. The germline V gene has CDR1 MNHEY and CDR2 SVGAGI. V lost 4 bases and J 2 bases, leaving 6 bases between the germline ends. The CDR3 sequence is CASSSATYEQYF. The CDR3 DNA sequence: TGTGCCAGCAGTTCAGCTACCTACGAGCAGTACTTC.

This sequence joins TRBV7-9 and TRBJ2-7; D may be TRBD1 (6 bases). Trimming cost V 5 bases and J 5 bases, with 16 bases left between them. The germline gives CDR1 SEHNR, CDR2 FQNEAQ (reference sequence). The CDR3 length is 14 residues. The CDR3 sequence is CASSATTGIDEQYF. In nucleotides, the CDR3 is TGTGCCAGCAGCGCCACGACAGGAATCGACGAGCAGTACTTC.

The chain recombines TRBV6-5 with TRBJ2-3; D unresolved. CDR1 MNHEY and CDR2 SVGAGI come from the germline V gene. This CDR3 has 14 amino acids. V gave up 4 bases and J gave up 0 bases, with 8 bases separating them. The CDR3 here is CASSSLGSTDTQYF. The CDR3 region has the DNA TGTGCCAGCAGTTCGTTAGGGAGCACAGATACGCAGTATTTT.

Details on this clone: This may come from a read error, since a much larger clone is one base off. This chain links TRBV5-6 with TRBJ2-2, with D hard to call. V was cut by 3 bases and J by 1 base, with 4 bases left in between. There are 13 residues in the CDR3. Germline values: CDR1 SGHDT, CDR2 YYEEEE. As DNA, the CDR3 is TGTGCCAGCAGCTCCAGGAACACCGGGGAGCTGTTTTTT. Its translation: CASSSRNTGELFF.

The chain carries TRBV7-2 and TRBJ2-2; D is ambiguous. Trimming took off 1 base at V and 6 bases at J, with 12 bases between the two ends. Germline V gene data show CDR1 as SGHTA and CDR2 as FQGNSA. This CDR3 has 15 residues. The CDR3 coding sequence is TGTGCCAGCAGCTTAGAGTACGGAGAGTCCGGGGAGCTGTTTTTT. Its protein product is CASSLEYGESGELFF. The variable domain in full, with the rest retrieved from reference TRBV7-2 and TRBJ2-2, is GAGVSQSPSNKVTEKGKDVELRCDPISGHTALYWYRQSLGQGLEFLIYFQGNSAPDKSGLPSDRFSAERTGGSVSTLTIQRTQQEDSAVYLCASSLEYGESGELFFGEGSRLTVL.

The gene calls are TRBV7-9 and TRBJ2-7; 8 bases align to TRBD1. J gave up 3 bases and V 4 bases, and 5 bases lay outside the gene matches. Germline CDR1 is SEHNR and CDR2 is FQNEAQ (reference sequence). The length of the CDR3 is 14 residues. CDR3 sequence (DNA): TGTGCCAGCAGCTGGACAGGGAATTACTACGAGCAGTACTTC. It codes for CASSWTGNYYEQYF.

This sequence joins TRBV30 and TRBJ1-2, with D possibly TRBD1 on 6 matching bases. This CDR3 has 12 residues. The germline V and J ends were trimmed by 3 bases and 10 bases, with 15 bases remaining between them. In germline, CDR1 is GTSNPN, CDR2 SVGIG (reference sequence). As DNA, the CDR3 is TGTGCCTGGAGGGGGGCCCGGGGTGACTACACCTTC. Its translation is CAWRGARGDYTF.

The chain employs TRBV7-8 and TRBJ2-3; 14 positions match TRBD2. The germline V gene has CDR1 SGHVS and CDR2 FQNEAQ. V lost 7 bases to trimming and J lost 2 bases; unmatched junction nucleotides: 8. This CDR3 comprises 17 residues. DNA of the CDR3: TGTGCCAGCAACGGACTAGCGGGGGGAGGGTACACAGATACGCAGTATTTT. Translated: CASNGLAGGGYTDTQYF.

The V gene is TRBV5-1, the J gene TRBJ2-1; no clear D gene. This CDR3 spans 15 amino acids. Trimming removed 2 bases from V and 2 bases from J, with 11 bases in between. Germline V lookup: CDR1 SGHRS, CDR2 YFSETQ. The CDR3 region is CASSFYAETYNEQFF. The CDR3 DNA follows: TGCGCCAGCAGCTTCTATGCGGAGACCTACAATGAGCAGTTCTTC.

This chain connects TRBV6-5 to TRBJ2-7, with D possibly being TRBD1 (6 bases). Deletions cut 2 bases from V and 5 bases from J, with 7 bases between. From germline, CDR1 is MNHEY and CDR2 SVGAGI. The CDR3 sequence is 12 residues long. The CDR3 DNA follows: TGTGCCAGCAGTTACGGGGGCCACGAGCAGTACTTC. Protein sequence: CASSYGGHEQYF.

V gene TRBV7-9 combines with J gene TRBJ2-3; 8 bases align to TRBD2. The CDR3 is made up of 16 amino acids. The germline V gene has CDR1 SEHNR and CDR2 FQNEAQ (reference sequence). V dropped 0 bases and J dropped 1; count of bases not matched to a gene: 3. The CDR3 coding sequence is TGTGCCAGCAGCTTAGCGCGGGGACTAGGCACAGATACGCAGTATTTT. As protein: CASSLARGLGTDTQYF. The full variable domain, rest sourced from reference TRBV7-9 and TRBJ2-3, is DTGVSQNPRHKITKRGQNVTFRCDPISEHNRLYWYRQTLGQGPEFLTYFQNEAQLEKSRLLSDRFSAERPKGSFSTLEIQRTEQGDSAMYLCASSLARGLGTDTQYFGPGTRLTVL.

The chain recombines TRBV6-1 with TRBJ1-5; perhaps TRBD1 as D (5 bases). The CDR3 is 15 residues long. V shed 5 bases and J shed 10 bases, with 21 bases lying between them. CDR1 is MNHNS, CDR2 SASEGT, per germline. The CDR3: CASSRDQVRDVPQHF. CDR3 bases: TGTGCCAGCAGTAGGGACCAGGTTAGGGACGTACCCCAGCATTTT.

This clone appeared once. The rearrangement uses TRBV5-6 and TRBJ2-7; no clear D. The CDR3 totals 14 residues. Trimming removed 0 bases from V and 6 bases from J, with 13 bases in between. Germline loops: CDR1 SGHDT, CDR2 YYEEEE. The CDR3 loop reads CASSLGPRVGEQYF. The CDR3 DNA reads TGTGCCAGCAGCTTGGGGCCGCGCGTAGGCGAGCAGTACTTC. Full variable domain (rest looked up from reference TRBV5-6 and TRBJ2-7): DAGVTQSPTHLIKTRGQQVTLRCSPKSGHDTVSWYQQALGQGPQFIFQYYEEEERQRGNFPDRFSGHQFPNYSSELNVNALLLGDSALYLCASSLGPRVGEQYFGPGTRLTVT.

The chain links TRBV4-3 to TRBJ2-3; D not certain. Germline CDR1 and CDR2: LGHNA and YSLEER. The CDR3 runs 18 residues. Trimming removed 0 bases from V and 1 base from J, with 17 bases in between. The CDR3 DNA sequence: TGCGCCAGCAGCCAAGATTTCGTGCCATCCTCTGGCACAGATACGCAGTATTTT. Translated, it gives CASSQDFVPSSGTDTQYF.

This sequence joins TRBV19 and TRBJ2-3, with D perhaps given as TRBD1 or TRBD2 (5 bases each). Trimming removed 3 bases from V and 0 bases from J, with 13 bases in between. The CDR3 has 16 residues. CDR1 is LNHDA, CDR2 SQIVND, per germline (reference sequence). Here the CDR3 reads CASSILRDGSTDTQYF. The DNA of the CDR3 is TGTGCCAGTAGTATCCTCCGGGACGGAAGCACAGATACGCAGTATTTT.

The chain carries TRBV5-1 and TRBJ2-7; the match to TRBD1 covers 8 bases. J was trimmed by 0 bases and V by 3 bases; bases with no gene match: 5. The CDR3 sequence is 15 residues long. CDR1 is SGHRS and CDR2 is YFSETQ in the germline V gene. The CDR3 here is CASSSWTGISYEQYF. The CDR3 bases are TGCGCCAGCAGCTCGTGGACAGGGATCTCCTACGAGCAGTACTTC.

This clone was picked up many times. The chain combines TRBV5-6 with TRBJ1-6; a possible D gene is TRBD1 (5 bases). Deletions cut 1 base from V and 5 bases from J, with 10 bases between. The V gene's germline CDR1 is SGHDT and CDR2 YYEEEE. The CDR3 has 15 residues. The CDR3 spells CASSLWGLNNSPLHF. CDR3 nucleotide sequence: TGTGCCAGCAGCTTGTGGGGACTGAATAATTCACCCCTCCACTTT. Based on the CDR3 plus reference TRBV5-6 and TRBJ1-6, the full variable domain is DAGVTQSPTHLIKTRGQQVTLRCSPKSGHDTVSWYQQALGQGPQFIFQYYEEEERQRGNFPDRFSGHQFPNYSSELNVNALLLGDSALYLCASSLWGLNNSPLHFGNGTRLTVT.

This clone was picked up one time. The J gene is TRBJ2-2, the V gene TRBV11-2; D could derive from TRBD1 or TRBD2 (6 bases each). The CDR3 extends over 12 amino acids. With 5 bases removed from V and 6 bases from J, the gap between germline ends came to 7 bases. CDR1 and CDR2 (germline): SGHAT, FQNNGV. Here the CDR3 DNA reads TGTGCCAGCAGCCGGGGGCCCGGGGAGCTGTTTTTT. Translation gives CASSRGPGELFF.

The rearrangement uses TRBV7-8 and TRBJ2-7, with a weak D call TRBD2 (5 bases). Trimming removed 5 bases from V and 7 bases from J, with 9 bases in between. The CDR3 contains 11 residues. CDR1 SGHVS and CDR2 FQNEAQ come from the germline V gene. CDR3 coding DNA: TGTGCCAGCAGCGCGGGTAGAGAGCAGTACTTC. This encodes CASSAGREQYF.

V is TRBV20-1 and J is TRBJ2-5; tentatively, D is TRBD2 (6 bases). Germline loops: CDR1 DFQATT, CDR2 SNEGSKA (reference sequence). The CDR3 is made up of 11 amino acids. The V end lost 3 bases, the J end lost 7 bases, and 9 bases lay between the germline ends. CDR3 sequence (DNA): TGCAGTGCTAGGGGGGGTGGGACCCAGTACTTC. This translates into CSARGGGTQYF.

The gene calls are TRBV7-2 and TRBJ2-7, with unresolved D. The CDR3 consists of 12 residues. The germline V and J ends were trimmed by 2 bases and 0 bases, with 2 bases remaining between them. Germline assignment: CDR1 SGHTA and CDR2 FQGNSA. CDR3 sequence (DNA): TGTGCCAGCAGCTTAACCTCCTACGAGCAGTACTTC. Protein product: CASSLTSYEQYF.

This clone was recorded a few times. The chain recombines TRBV7-9 with TRBJ2-1; D gene unclear. Germline assignment: CDR1 SEHNR and CDR2 FQNEAQ (reference sequence). V dropped 5 bases and J dropped 4 bases, with 9 bases sitting between them. This CDR3 is 13 amino acids long. The CDR3 DNA reads as TGTGCCAGCAGCCCTGGGATTTACAATGAGCAGTTCTTC. It is translated as CASSPGIYNEQFF. The full variable domain, rest sourced from reference TRBV7-9 and TRBJ2-1, is DTGVSQNPRHKITKRGQNVTFRCDPISEHNRLYWYRQTLGQGPEFLTYFQNEAQLEKSRLLSDRFSAERPKGSFSTLEIQRTEQGDSAMYLCASSPGIYNEQFFGPGTRLTVL.

The gene calls are TRBV10-3 and TRBJ1-5; a possible D gene is TRBD1 (6 bases). From germline, CDR1 is ENHRY and CDR2 SYGVKD. The CDR3 loop spans 15 amino acids. Trimming removed 2 bases from V and 5 bases from J, with 13 bases in between. For the CDR3, the DNA is TGTGCCATCAGTGAGACGTCGGGGGGCTATCAGCCCCAGCATTTT. This encodes CAISETSGGYQPQHF.

V and J are TRBV6-5 and TRBJ2-2; D is unclear. The V end lost 2 bases, the J end lost 3 bases, and 10 bases lay between the germline ends. CDR1 and CDR2 from the germline V gene are MNHEY and SVGAGI. This CDR3 has 15 residues. The CDR3 sequence: CASSYGQVYTGELFF. In DNA, the CDR3 is TGTGCCAGCAGTTACGGGCAGGTTTACACCGGGGAGCTGTTTTTT.